These 21 T cell receptor beta chains were all obtained from the same sample, sequenced in a study of T cell responses to AZD1222 COVID-19 vaccine. The method was immunoSEQ multiplex PCR; TCRdb's version includes in-frame clones alone and lacks a portion of them. The sample has tens of thousands of clones, roughly 85% seen once. This material consisted of peripheral blood, taken 28 days after the second AZD1222 dose. The receptors were gathered from an adult who received the AZD1222 COVID-19 vaccine.

The rearrangement uses TRBV2 and TRBJ2-2; 10 positions agree with TRBD2. Trimming removed 4 bases from V and 5 bases from J; junction bases left unmatched: 1. The CDR3 runs 14 residues. CDR1 and CDR2 from the germline V gene are SNHLY and FYNNEI. Written as DNA, the CDR3 is TGTGCCAGCAGTGCGACTAGCGGGACCGGGGAGCTGTTTTTT. Translated, it gives CASSATSGTGELFF. Complete variable domain (other parts from reference TRBV2 and TRBJ2-2): EPEVTQTPSHQVTQMGQEVILRCVPISNHLYFYWYRQILGQKVEFLVSFYNNEISEKSEIFDDQFSVERPDGSNFTLKIRSTKLEDSAMYFCASSATSGTGELFFGEGSRLTVL.

This CDR3 reads CASSPLEGFTDTQYF. The CDR3 DNA sequence: TGTGCCAGCTCACCACTAGAGGGGTTCACAGATACGCAGTATTTT. This chain connects TRBV18 to TRBJ2-3, with D possibly called TRBD1 or TRBD2 (5 bases each). Germline values: CDR1 KGHSH, CDR2 LQKENI. V lost 1 base and J 2 bases, leaving 10 bases between the germline ends. The CDR3 is made up of 15 amino acids.

This chain connects TRBV6-5 to TRBJ1-6, with D unresolved. CDR1 is MNHEY, CDR2 SVGAGI, per germline. This CDR3 region has 15 residues. Trimming shortened V by 2 bases and J by 2 bases, and 7 bases separated the two germline ends. The CDR3 loop is CASSYEGPYNSPLHF. DNA for the CDR3: TGTGCCAGCAGTTACGAGGGCCCCTATAATTCACCCCTCCACTTT.

The chain uses TRBV2 and TRBJ1-5, with D possibly being TRBD1 (6 bases). Germline CDR1 is SNHLY and CDR2 is FYNNEI. The CDR3 runs to 13 residues. V was shortened by 7 bases and J by 7 bases, with 14 bases between the two germline ends. The chain's CDR3 is CASTPGGGQPQHF. The CDR3 bases are TGTGCCAGCACCCCCGGGGGGGGCCAGCCCCAGCATTTT.

The V and J genes are TRBV2 and TRBJ2-1; D call uncertain. With 1 base removed from V and 6 bases from J, the gap between germline ends came to 10 bases. The CDR3 length is 14 residues. Germline CDR1 reads SNHLY; CDR2 reads FYNNEI. CDR3 coding DNA: TGTGCCAGCAGTGAAGATTCAGGAGTCAATGAGCAGTTCTTC. Amino acids: CASSEDSGVNEQFF.

This clone occurred many times. The rearrangement joins TRBV11-3 to TRBJ1-1, with a weak D call TRBD1 (5 bases). Germline CDR1 reads SGHNT; CDR2 reads YENEEA. This CDR3 is 13 amino acids long. V lost 3 bases and J 7 bases, leaving 12 bases between the germline ends. The CDR3 region is CASSLQGRSEAFF. CDR3 coding DNA: TGTGCCAGCAGCTTGCAGGGAAGGAGTGAAGCTTTCTTT.

The V gene is TRBV5-4, the J gene TRBJ2-5, with TRBD2 as a possible D gene (5 bases). Germline-derived CDR1 and CDR2 are SGHNT and YYREEE (reference sequence). The CDR3 sequence is 14 residues long. The V end was cut by 2 bases, the J end by 0 bases, with 8 bases between. CDR3 in DNA: TGTGCCAGCAGCTTTGGAGGCAACCAAGAGACCCAGTACTTC. Translating gives CASSFGGNQETQYF.

V usage is TRBV7-9 and J usage is TRBJ1-3; D might be TRBD1 (6 bases). Trimming took 4 bases from V and 8 from J, leaving 9 bases between them. Germline V gives CDR1 SEHNR, CDR2 FQNEAQ (reference sequence). The CDR3 extends over 12 amino acids. The CDR3 bases are TGTGCCAGCAGCTCACAGGGTGACACCATATATTTT. Its protein product is CASSSQGDTIYF.

This chain joins TRBV2 and TRBJ1-4; TRBD1 matches at 7 bases. Germline CDR1 reads SNHLY; CDR2 reads FYNNEI. The CDR3 spans 13 residues. The V and J ends lost 7 bases and 8 bases, in that order; junction bases with no gene match: 7. CDR3 bases: TGTGCCAGCAACTCGGAAGGGGGCGAAAAACTGTTTTTT. Translation: CASNSEGGEKLFF.

The chain recombines TRBV4-1 with TRBJ2-7; possible D gene TRBD1, 5 bases. The germline CDR1 and CDR2 sequences are MGHRA and YSYEKL. The CDR3 is made up of 15 amino acids. Trimming took 3 bases from V and 2 from J, leaving 14 bases between them. The CDR3 nucleotides read TGCGCCAGCAGCCATTATCAGGGTAAAACCTACGAGCAGTACTTC. Translated, it gives CASSHYQGKTYEQYF.

The chain carries TRBV10-1 and TRBJ1-1, with D possibly matching TRBD1 (6 bases). V was pared by 10 bases and J by 2 bases, with 14 bases between. From germline, CDR1 is WNHNN and CDR2 SYGVQD (reference sequence). The CDR3 loop spans 13 amino acids. CDR3 nucleotide sequence: TGCGCCACCTCGGGACACGGAAACACTGAAGCTTTCTTT. It is translated as CATSGHGNTEAFF.

The V gene is TRBV27, the J gene TRBJ1-4; D gene uncertain. This CDR3 region has 13 residues. Trimming took off 8 bases at V and 5 bases at J, with 12 bases between the two ends. Germline loops: CDR1 MNHEY, CDR2 SMNVEV (reference sequence). The DNA for the CDR3 is TGTGCCAGCCGGGGTGCAGCGAATGAAAAACTGTTTTTT. Amino acids: CASRGAANEKLFF.

The chain couples TRBV30 to TRBJ1-5; 9 bases are shared with TRBD1. The length of the CDR3 is 13 residues. Losses at the gene ends were 2 bases for V and 6 bases for J; bases not matched to a gene: 2. Germline CDR1 is GTSNPN and CDR2 is SVGIG (reference sequence). The CDR3, as DNA: TGTGCCTGGAGTCGACAGGGGGTTCAGCCCCAGCATTTT. Translating gives CAWSRQGVQPQHF.

V and J are TRBV5-8 and TRBJ1-5; 7 bases align to TRBD1. V shed 1 base and J 13 bases; nucleotides not matched to a gene: 5. CDR1 is SGHTS and CDR2 is YDEGEE in the germline V gene. This CDR3 spans 12 amino acids. CDR3 amino acids: CASSLSWTGQHF. As DNA, the CDR3 is TGTGCCAGCAGCTTGAGTTGGACAGGACAGCATTTT.

V usage is TRBV29-1 and J usage is TRBJ1-2; 7 bases are shared with TRBD1. Germline assignment: CDR1 SQVTM and CDR2 ANQGSEA. J lost 8 bases, V lost 4 bases, and 10 bases had no gene match. The CDR3 runs to 13 residues. The CDR3 DNA follows: TGCAGCGTTGTGTTCGGGACAGCAGTCGGCTACACCTTC. Protein sequence: CSVVFGTAVGYTF.

The chain has TRBV4-3 and TRBJ2-7; D is tentatively TRBD1 or TRBD2 (5 bases each). Trimming removed 0 bases at V and 7 bases at J, with 16 bases between. Germline values: CDR1 LGHNA, CDR2 YSLEER. There are 15 residues in the CDR3. The CDR3 region is CASSQDPGTSWEQYF. CDR3 DNA sequence: TGCGCCAGCAGCCAAGATCCCGGGACCTCTTGGGAGCAGTACTTC.

The chain has TRBV4-2 and TRBJ2-6, with 11 bases lining up with TRBD1. This CDR3 spans 20 amino acids. From germline, CDR1 is LGHNA and CDR2 YNFKEQ. V dropped 3 bases and J dropped 1; count of bases not matched to a gene: 11. CDR3 amino acids: CASSQEDRGLSPSGANVLTF. The CDR3, as DNA: TGTGCCAGCAGCCAGGAGGACAGGGGGCTCTCTCCATCTGGGGCCAACGTCCTGACTTTC.

The chain uses TRBV19 and TRBJ2-1; 9 bases align to TRBD2. With 1 base clipped from V and 2 bases from J, the junction kept 3 bases outside the gene matches. This CDR3 comprises 16 residues. Germline V CDR1 and CDR2: LNHDA, SQIVND (reference sequence). The DNA of the CDR3 is TGTGCCAGTAGTATAGTAGCTAGCGGGGCCTACAATGAGCAGTTCTTC. As protein: CASSIVASGAYNEQFF.

This chain joins TRBV19 and TRBJ2-6; the D is unclear. In germline, CDR1 is LNHDA, CDR2 SQIVND (reference sequence). Trimming shortened V by 5 bases and J by 0 bases, and 8 bases separated the two germline ends. CDR3 length: 15 amino acids. The DNA for the CDR3 is TGTGCCAGTAGTTACACCTTCTCTGGGGCCAACGTCCTGACTTTC. This codes for CASSYTFSGANVLTF.

This clone was found once. The chain has TRBV15 and TRBJ1-2; tentative D call: TRBD1 (5 bases). This CDR3 spans 14 amino acids. Germline-derived CDR1 and CDR2 are LNHNV and YYDKDF (reference sequence). V was shortened by 1 base and J by 4 bases, with 10 bases between the two germline ends. Written as DNA, the CDR3 is TGTGCCACCAGCAGAGGAGGTCAGGGCTATGGCTACACCTTC. It is translated as CATSRGGQGYGYTF.

The J gene is TRBJ2-2, the V gene TRBV9; perhaps D is TRBD1 or TRBD2 (5 bases each). In germline, CDR1 is SGDLS, CDR2 YYNGEE. V lost 3 bases and J lost 3, with 15 bases in between. The CDR3 loop spans 16 amino acids. The chain's CDR3 is CASSGAEGAYTGELFF. For the CDR3, the DNA is TGTGCCAGCAGCGGAGCGGAAGGGGCGTACACCGGGGAGCTGTTTTTT.